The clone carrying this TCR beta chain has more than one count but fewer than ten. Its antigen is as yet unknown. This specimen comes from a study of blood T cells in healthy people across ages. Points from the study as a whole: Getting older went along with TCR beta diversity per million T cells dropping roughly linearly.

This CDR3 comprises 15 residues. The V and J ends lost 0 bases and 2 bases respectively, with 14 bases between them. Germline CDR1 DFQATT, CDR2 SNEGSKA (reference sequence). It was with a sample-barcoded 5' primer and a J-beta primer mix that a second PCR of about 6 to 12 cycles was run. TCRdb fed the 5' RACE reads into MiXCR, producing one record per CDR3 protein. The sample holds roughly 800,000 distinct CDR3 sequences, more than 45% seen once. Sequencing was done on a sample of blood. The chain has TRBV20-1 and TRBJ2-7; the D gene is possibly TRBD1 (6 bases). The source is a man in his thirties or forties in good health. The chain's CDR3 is CSARDWTVHTYEQYF. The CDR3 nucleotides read TGCAGTGCTAGAGATTGGACAGTGCACACCTACGAGCAGTACTTC.